A selection of T cell receptor beta chains follows, all from one sample in a study of blood T cell repertoires in COVID-19. Assay: immunoSEQ multiplex PCR; the TCRdb copy retains only in-frame clones and omits some. This sample has more than 85,000 clones, with 80% to 95% found just once. Specimen: peripheral blood. These receptors came from a man aged 55 to 70 with acute or convalescent COVID-19. Each CDR3 is given with its conserved first and last residue. The D gene is left open where the match is weak. Clone size, where shown, is once, few, many, or a class for clones that have expanded.

v_gene	j_gene	d_gene	abundance	CDR3nt	CDR3aa
TRBV5-1	TRBJ1-1	TRBD1	.	TGCGCCAGCAGCTCGAAGGACAGGGGGCTCGCTGAAGCTTTCTTT	CASSSKDRGLAEAFF
TRBV11-2	TRBJ1-1	TRBD1	once	TGTGCCAGCAGCTTAGATCCCCCCGGGACAGCCATGAACACTGAAGCTTTCTTT	CASSLDPPGTAMNTEAFF
TRBV11-3	TRBJ2-1	TRBD1	.	TGTGCCAGCAGCGTAGGGACAGGGTTTCACGATGAGCAGTTCTTC	CASSVGTGFHDEQFF
TRBV14	TRBJ2-6	.	few	TGTGCCAGCAGCCCGTCCAGGGCCCCGATAGGGGCCAACGTCCTGACTTTC	CASSPSRAPIGANVLTF
TRBV10-2	TRBJ1-4	.	.	TGCGCCAGCAGTGAGTCCAGGGGCGCGGGTGAAAAACTGTTTTTT	CASSESRGAGEKLFF
TRBV14	TRBJ1-1	.	.	TGTGCCAGCAGCCTGAGGGGCAGGGGAGCCACTGAAGCTTTCTTT	CASSLRGRGATEAFF
TRBV3-1/TRBV3-2	TRBJ1-2	.	.	TGTGCCAGCAGCCAAGAGATCGGCGACAGACGCTATGGCTACACCTTC	CASSQEIGDRRYGYTF
TRBV6-5	TRBJ2-2	.	.	TGTGCCAGCAGTCTATGGACGGGAACCGGGGAGCTGTTTTTT	CASSLWTGTGELFF
TRBV7-6	TRBJ2-7	.	.	TGTGCCAGCAGCTTAGCTAGGACGGGACTTATCTCCTACGAGCAGTACTTC	CASSLARTGLISYEQYF
TRBV4-1	TRBJ2-5	TRBD1	.	TGCGCCAGCAGCAGAGGACAGGGTAACGGCGGGGCACAAGAGACCCAGTACTTC	CASSRGQGNGGAQETQYF
TRBV28	TRBJ2-1	TRBD2	.	TGTGCCAGCAGTTCCGGGGGGTTCGGGACTAGCACCTACGGCCTCCCTGAGCAGTTCTTC	CASSSGGFGTSTYGLPEQFF
TRBV27	TRBJ1-2	TRBD1	.	TGTGCCAGCAGTTTAAGCGGGACAGGGGGCCGTTATGGCTACACCTTC	CASSLSGTGGRYGYTF
TRBV28	TRBJ2-1	.	.	TGTGCCAGCAGCCCTCTAGGGGCCCCCAGCGACAATGAGCAGTTCTTC	CASSPLGAPSDNEQFF
TRBV19	TRBJ1-6	.	.	TGTGCCAGTAGTCCGAACCGGGATTCACCCCTCCACTTT	CASSPNRDSPLHF
TRBV29-1	TRBJ2-2	TRBD1	.	TGCAGCGTTTTGGGGCAGGGGGCCGGGGAGCTGTTTTTT	CSVLGQGAGELFF
TRBV27	TRBJ1-5	.	.	TGTGCCAGCAGTATCTACAGGGCGCAGCCCCAGCATTTT	CASSIYRAQPQHF
TRBV6-2/TRBV6-3	TRBJ1-2	TRBD1	.	TGTGCCAGCAGTAGACAGGGAACTGGCTACACCTTC	CASSRQGTGYTF
TRBV5-8	TRBJ1-2	TRBD1	.	TGTGCCAGCAGCTCCCGGGACAGAAACTATGGCTACACCTTC	CASSSRDRNYGYTF
TRBV10-2	TRBJ2-1	TRBD2	.	TGCGCCAGCAGTGATCTCATGGCGGGAGGGGGTAATGAGCAGTTCTTC	CASSDLMAGGGNEQFF
TRBV19	TRBJ1-5	TRBD1	.	TGTGCCAGTAGCCCGACAGGGGAGCTCGGTCAGCCCCAGCATTTT	CASSPTGELGQPQHF
TRBV29-1	TRBJ1-1	.	.	TGCAGCGTTGACGGGGTAGGTGGAACTGAAGCTTTCTTT	CSVDGVGGTEAFF
TRBV7-8	TRBJ1-6	TRBD1	.	TGTGCCAGCAGCCCATCCGCGGGACAGAATAATTCACCCCTCCACTTT	CASSPSAGQNNSPLHF